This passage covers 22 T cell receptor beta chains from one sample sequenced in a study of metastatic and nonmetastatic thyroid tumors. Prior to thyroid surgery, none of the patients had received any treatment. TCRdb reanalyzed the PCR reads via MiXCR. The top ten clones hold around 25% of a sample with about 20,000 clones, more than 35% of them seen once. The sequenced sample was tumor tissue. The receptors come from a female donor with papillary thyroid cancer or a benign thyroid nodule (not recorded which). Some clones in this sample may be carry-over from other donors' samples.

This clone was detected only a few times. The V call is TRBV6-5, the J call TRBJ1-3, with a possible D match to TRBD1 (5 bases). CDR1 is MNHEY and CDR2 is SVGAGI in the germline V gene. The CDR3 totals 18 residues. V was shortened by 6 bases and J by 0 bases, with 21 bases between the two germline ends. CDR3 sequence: CASRRDRRRESSGNTIYF. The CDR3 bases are TGTGCCAGCAGACGCGATCGTCGCAGGGAGAGCTCTGGAAACACCATATATTTT.

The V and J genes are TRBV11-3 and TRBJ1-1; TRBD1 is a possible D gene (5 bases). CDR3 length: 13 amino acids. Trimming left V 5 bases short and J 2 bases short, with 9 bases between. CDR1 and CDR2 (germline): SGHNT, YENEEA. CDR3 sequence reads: CASSRDRNTEAFF. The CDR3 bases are TGTGCCAGCAGCCGTGACAGAAACACTGAAGCTTTCTTT.

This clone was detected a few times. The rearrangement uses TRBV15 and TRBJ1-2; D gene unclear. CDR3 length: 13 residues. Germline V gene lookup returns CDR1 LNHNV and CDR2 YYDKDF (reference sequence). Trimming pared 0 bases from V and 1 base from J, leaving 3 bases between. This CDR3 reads CATSRDSNYGYTF. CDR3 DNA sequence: TGTGCCACCAGCAGAGACAGTAACTATGGCTACACCTTC. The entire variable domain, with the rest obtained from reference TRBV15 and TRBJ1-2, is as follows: DAMVIQNPRYQVTQFGKPVTLSCSQTLNHNVMYWYQQKSSQAPKLLFHYYDKDFNNEADTPDNFQSRRPNTSFCFLDIRSPGLGDTAMYLCATSRDSNYGYTFGSGTRLTVV.

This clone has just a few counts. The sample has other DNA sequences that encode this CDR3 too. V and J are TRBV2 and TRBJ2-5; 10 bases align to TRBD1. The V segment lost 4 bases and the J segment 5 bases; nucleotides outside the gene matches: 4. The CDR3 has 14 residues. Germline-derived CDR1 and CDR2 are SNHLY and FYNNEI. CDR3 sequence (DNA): TGTGCCAGCAGTGGGACAGGGGGAGGGGAGACCCAGTACTTC. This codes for CASSGTGGGETQYF.

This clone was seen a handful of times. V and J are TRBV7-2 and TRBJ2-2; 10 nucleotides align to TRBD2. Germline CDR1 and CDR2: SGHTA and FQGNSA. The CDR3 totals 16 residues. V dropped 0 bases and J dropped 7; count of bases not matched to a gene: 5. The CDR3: CASSLAPGLASGELFF. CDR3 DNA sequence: TGTGCCAGCAGCTTAGCGCCGGGACTAGCGAGCGGGGAGCTGTTTTTT.

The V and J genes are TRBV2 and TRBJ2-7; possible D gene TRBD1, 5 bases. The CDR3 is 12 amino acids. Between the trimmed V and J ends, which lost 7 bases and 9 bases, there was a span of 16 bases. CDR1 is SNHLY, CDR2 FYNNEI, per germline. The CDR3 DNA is TGTGCCAGCAAAGGGGAAGGGCCTGGGCAGTACTTC. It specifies CASKGEGPGQYF.

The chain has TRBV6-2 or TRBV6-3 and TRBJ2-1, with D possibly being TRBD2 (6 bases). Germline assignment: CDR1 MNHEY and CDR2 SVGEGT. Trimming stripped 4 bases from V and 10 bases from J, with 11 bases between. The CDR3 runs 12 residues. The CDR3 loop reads CASSWVAEEQFF. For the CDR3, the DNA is TGTGCCAGCAGTTGGGTAGCGGAGGAGCAGTTCTTC.

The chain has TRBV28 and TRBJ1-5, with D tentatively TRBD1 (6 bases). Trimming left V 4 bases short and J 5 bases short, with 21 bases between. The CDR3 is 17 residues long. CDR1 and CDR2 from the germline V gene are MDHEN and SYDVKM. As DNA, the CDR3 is TGTGCCAGCAGTTCGCTTTTTTGGTCAGGGGAGGATCAGCCCCAGCATTTT. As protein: CASSSLFWSGEDQPQHF.

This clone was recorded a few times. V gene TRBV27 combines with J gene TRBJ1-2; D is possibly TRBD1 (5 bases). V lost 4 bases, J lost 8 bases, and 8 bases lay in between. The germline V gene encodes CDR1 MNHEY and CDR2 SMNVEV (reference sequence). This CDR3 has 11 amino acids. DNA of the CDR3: TGTGCCAGCAGTTCGGGGGAAGGCTACACCTTC. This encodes CASSSGEGYTF.

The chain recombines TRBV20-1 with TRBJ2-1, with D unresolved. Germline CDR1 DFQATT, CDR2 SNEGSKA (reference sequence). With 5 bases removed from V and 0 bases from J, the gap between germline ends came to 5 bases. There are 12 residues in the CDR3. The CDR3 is CSAVTSYNEQFF. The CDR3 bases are TGCAGTGCTGTTACCTCCTACAATGAGCAGTTCTTC.

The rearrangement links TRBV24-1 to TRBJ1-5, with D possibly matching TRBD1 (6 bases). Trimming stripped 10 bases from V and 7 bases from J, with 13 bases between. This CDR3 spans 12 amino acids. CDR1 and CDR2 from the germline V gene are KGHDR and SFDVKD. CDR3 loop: CATSQGQQPQHF. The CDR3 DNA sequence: TGTGCCACTTCACAAGGACAGCAGCCCCAGCATTTT.

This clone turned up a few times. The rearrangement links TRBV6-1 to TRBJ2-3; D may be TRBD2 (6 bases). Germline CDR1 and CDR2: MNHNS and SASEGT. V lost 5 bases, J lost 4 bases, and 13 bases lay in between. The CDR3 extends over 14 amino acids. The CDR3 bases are TGTGCCAGCAGTTTCGGGAGCGGACCAGATACGCAGTATTTT. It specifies CASSFGSGPDTQYF.

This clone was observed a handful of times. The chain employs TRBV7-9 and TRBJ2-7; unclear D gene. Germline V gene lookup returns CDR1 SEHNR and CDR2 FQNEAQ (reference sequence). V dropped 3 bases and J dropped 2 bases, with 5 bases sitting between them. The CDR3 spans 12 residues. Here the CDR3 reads CASSFSTYEQYF. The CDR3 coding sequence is TGTGCCAGCAGCTTCAGCACCTACGAGCAGTACTTC.

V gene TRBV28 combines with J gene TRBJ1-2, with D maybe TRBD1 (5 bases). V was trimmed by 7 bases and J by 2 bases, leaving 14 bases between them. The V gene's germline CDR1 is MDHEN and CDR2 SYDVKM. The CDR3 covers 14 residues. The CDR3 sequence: CASTIAQVNYGYTF. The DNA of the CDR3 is TGTGCCAGCACCATCGCACAGGTCAACTATGGCTACACCTTC.

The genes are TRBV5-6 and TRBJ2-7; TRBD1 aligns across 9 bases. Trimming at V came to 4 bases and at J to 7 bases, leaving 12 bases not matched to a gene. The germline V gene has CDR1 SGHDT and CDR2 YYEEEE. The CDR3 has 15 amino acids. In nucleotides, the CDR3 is TGTGCCAGCAGCCCCAGGGACAGGGTTTCGGGTGAGCAGTACTTC. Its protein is CASSPRDRVSGEQYF.

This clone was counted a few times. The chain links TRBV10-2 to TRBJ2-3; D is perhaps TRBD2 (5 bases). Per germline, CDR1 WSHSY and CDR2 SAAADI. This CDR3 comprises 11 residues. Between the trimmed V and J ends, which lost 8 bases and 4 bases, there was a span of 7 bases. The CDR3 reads CASCSADTQYF. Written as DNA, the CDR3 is TGCGCCAGCTGTAGCGCAGATACGCAGTATTTT.

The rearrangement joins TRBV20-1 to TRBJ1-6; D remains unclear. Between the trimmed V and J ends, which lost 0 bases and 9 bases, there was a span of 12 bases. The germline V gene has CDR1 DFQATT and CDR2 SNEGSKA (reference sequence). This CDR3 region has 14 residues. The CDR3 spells CSARDGQSSSPLHF. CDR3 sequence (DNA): TGCAGTGCTAGAGATGGGCAGTCTTCTTCACCCCTCCACTTT.

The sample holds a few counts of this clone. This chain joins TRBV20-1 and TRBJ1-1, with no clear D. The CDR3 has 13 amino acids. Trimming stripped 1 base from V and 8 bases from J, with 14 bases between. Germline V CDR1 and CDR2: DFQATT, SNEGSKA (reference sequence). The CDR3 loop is CSARVPTGMEAFF. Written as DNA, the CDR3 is TGCAGTGCTAGAGTTCCGACGGGGATGGAAGCTTTCTTT.

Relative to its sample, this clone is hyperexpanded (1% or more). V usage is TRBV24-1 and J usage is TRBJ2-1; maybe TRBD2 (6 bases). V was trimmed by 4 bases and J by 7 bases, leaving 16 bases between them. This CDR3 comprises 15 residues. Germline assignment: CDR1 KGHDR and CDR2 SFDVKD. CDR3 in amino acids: CATSDLGGAENEQFF. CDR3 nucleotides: TGTGCCACCAGTGACCTCGGAGGGGCTGAGAATGAGCAGTTCTTC.

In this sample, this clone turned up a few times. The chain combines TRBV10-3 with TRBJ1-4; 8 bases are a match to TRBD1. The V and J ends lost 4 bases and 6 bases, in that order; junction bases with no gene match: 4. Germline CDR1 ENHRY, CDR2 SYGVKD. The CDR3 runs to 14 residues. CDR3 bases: TGTGCCATCAGTGCCGGGACAGGTGATGAAAAACTGTTTTTT. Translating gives CAISAGTGDEKLFF.

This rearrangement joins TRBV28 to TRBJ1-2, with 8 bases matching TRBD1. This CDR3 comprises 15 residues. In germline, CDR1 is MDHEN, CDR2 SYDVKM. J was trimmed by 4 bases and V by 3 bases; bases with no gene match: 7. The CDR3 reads CASSLRRQGTYGYTF. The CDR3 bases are TGTGCCAGCAGTTTGCGAAGACAGGGGACCTATGGCTACACCTTC.

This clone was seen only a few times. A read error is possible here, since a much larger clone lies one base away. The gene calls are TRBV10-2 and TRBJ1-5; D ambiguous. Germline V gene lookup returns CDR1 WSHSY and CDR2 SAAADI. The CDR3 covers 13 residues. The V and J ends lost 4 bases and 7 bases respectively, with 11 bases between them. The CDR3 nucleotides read TGCGCCAGCAGTGCAATCGGAGGGCAGCCCCAGCATTTT. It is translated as CASSAIGGQPQHF.